Below are 22 T cell receptor beta chains sequenced from a single sample in a study of cytomegalovirus exposure and HLA in healthy donors. The PCR made use of 60 Vbeta and 13 Jbeta primers. Produced via immunoSEQ multiplex PCR; TCRdb's table is partial and in-frame only. Among 130,000 or so clones, around 84% were seen once, and the ten largest hold roughly 6.3%. Specimen: PBMCs. These TCRs come from a middle-aged woman in good health and CMV-seronegative.

This clone was observed once. CDR3 bases: TGTGCCAGCAGTTACCAGGGGGCAGCTTACGAGCAGTACTTC. Translation gives CASSYQGAAYEQYF. The chain has TRBV2 and TRBJ2-7; 8 bases match TRBD1. Germline trimming cut 5 bases from V and 4 bases from J; bases unmatched to any gene: 7. Germline V gene data show CDR1 as SNHLY and CDR2 as FYNNEI. The CDR3 spans 14 residues. The full variable domain, completed using reference TRBV2 and TRBJ2-7, is EPEVTQTPSHQVTQMGQEVILRCVPISNHLYFYWYRQILGQKVEFLVSFYNNEISEKSEIFDDQFSVERPDGSNFTLKIRSTKLEDSAMYFCASSYQGAAYEQYFGPGTRLTVT.

This chain uses TRBV4-1 with TRBJ2-2; the match to TRBD2 covers 10 bases. CDR3 length: 18 amino acids. Germline CDR1 reads MGHRA; CDR2 reads YSYEKL. J gave up 1 base and V 2 bases, and 7 bases lay outside the gene matches. The CDR3 nucleotides read TGCGCCAGCAGCCAACACCTACGGACTAGCGGGAACACCGGGGAGCTGTTTTTT. It encodes CASSQHLRTSGNTGELFF.

The CDR3 bases are TGCGCCAGCAGCCCTCAGGAGGTCCCCTATGGCTACACCTTC. Translation gives CASSPQEVPYGYTF. The chain employs TRBV5-1 and TRBJ1-2; D is unresolved. Trimming removed 4 bases at V and 4 bases at J, with 14 bases between. The CDR3 extends over 14 amino acids. Germline CDR1 is SGHRS and CDR2 is YFSETQ.

This clone was found once. The rearrangement joins TRBV5-1 to TRBJ1-1; 10 bases align to TRBD1. The V and J ends lost 3 bases and 6 bases, in that order; junction bases with no gene match: 5. Germline CDR1 reads SGHRS; CDR2 reads YFSETQ. There are 14 residues in the CDR3. The CDR3 loop reads CASSSTGTGAEAFF. In DNA form, the CDR3 reads TGCGCCAGCAGCTCCACCGGGACAGGGGCTGAAGCTTTCTTT.

The rearrangement joins TRBV15 to TRBJ1-1; unclear D gene. CDR3 length: 13 residues. V was trimmed by 3 bases and J by 6 bases, leaving 11 bases between them. Per the germline V gene, CDR1 is LNHNV and CDR2 is YYDKDF (reference sequence). CDR3 region: CATSREEGPEAFF. The CDR3 DNA reads as TGTGCCACCAGCAGGGAGGAGGGTCCTGAAGCTTTCTTT. Full variable domain (remainder filled in from reference TRBV15 and TRBJ1-1): DAMVIQNPRYQVTQFGKPVTLSCSQTLNHNVMYWYQQKSSQAPKLLFHYYDKDFNNEADTPDNFQSRRPNTSFCFLDIRSPGLGDTAMYLCATSREEGPEAFFGQGTRLTVV.

Notes on this clone: A read error may account for a junction end that differs from germline. The chain employs TRBV27 and TRBJ2-7, with TRBD2 identical over 8 bases. This CDR3 contains 13 residues. CDR1 is MNHEY, CDR2 SMNVEV, per germline (reference sequence). CDR3 DNA sequence: TGTGCCAGCAGTCTCCGGGAGGGTATATGTCAGGACTTC. As protein: CASSLREGICQDF.

For this clone: The junction departs from germline at one end; a sequencing error may be responsible. The gene calls are TRBV27 and TRBJ2-6; TRBD1 might be the D (5 bases). Germline V gives CDR1 MNHEY, CDR2 SMNVEV (reference sequence). This CDR3 has 15 residues. CDR3 bases: TGTGCCAGCAGTATCGACAGCTCTGGGGCCAACGGCCTGACTTTC. Residues: CASSIDSSGANGLTF.

This chain links TRBV28 with TRBJ1-2; D is unclear. The CDR3 has 14 amino acids. Germline V gene lookup returns CDR1 MDHEN and CDR2 SYDVKM. Trimming shortened V by 5 bases and J by 3 bases, and 13 bases separated the two germline ends. The CDR3 region is CASSRQVVHYGYTF. The DNA of the CDR3 is TGTGCCAGCAGTCGCCAGGTGGTGCACTATGGCTACACCTTC.

The V gene is TRBV10-1, the J gene TRBJ2-5; 10 bases align to TRBD2. The CDR3 sequence is 14 residues long. The germline V gene encodes CDR1 WNHNN and CDR2 SYGVQD (reference sequence). The trim removed 5 bases at V and 4 bases at J, leaving 4 bases unmatched. As DNA, the CDR3 is TGCGCCAGCAGTTCCCGGACTAGCGGAGAGACCCAGTACTTC. Translated: CASSSRTSGETQYF.

The chain combines TRBV6-1 with TRBJ2-5, with TRBD1 identical over 8 bases. The CDR3 spans 15 residues. Germline V gives CDR1 MNHNS, CDR2 SASEGT. Unmatched junction bases numbered 14, after V lost 7 bases and J lost 7 bases. The CDR3 spells CASNLAGTGRRTQYF. The CDR3 DNA follows: TGTGCCAGCAACCTCGCCGGGACAGGAAGGAGGACCCAGTACTTC.

The CDR3 bases are TGTGCCACCAGCCCGCGCACAGGGGCCTGGGAAAAACTGTTTTTT. Protein: CATSPRTGAWEKLFF. The V and J genes are TRBV15 and TRBJ1-4; 7 nucleotides align to TRBD1. V lost 5 bases and J lost 8; bases outside the gene matches: 11. Per the germline V gene, CDR1 is LNHNV and CDR2 is YYDKDF (reference sequence). The CDR3 is 15 residues long.

This sequence joins TRBV9 and TRBJ2-4; maybe TRBD2 (6 bases). The CDR3 length is 18 residues. The V gene lost 4 bases and the J gene lost 0 bases, with 20 bases spanning the gap. Looked up from germline, CDR1 is SGDLS and CDR2 is YYNGEE. This CDR3 is CASSLSRDFGAAKNIQYF. Here the CDR3 DNA reads TGTGCCAGCAGCCTCTCCAGGGACTTCGGGGCAGCCAAAAACATTCAGTACTTC.

The chain combines TRBV28 with TRBJ2-7; tentative D call: TRBD1 (6 bases). Germline CDR1 is MDHEN and CDR2 is SYDVKM. Trimming cost V 3 bases and J 0 bases, with 12 bases left between them. CDR3 length: 15 amino acids. CDR3 nucleotide sequence: TGTGCCAGCAGTTTGAGAGGACAGCGCTCCTACGAGCAGTACTTC. Translation gives CASSLRGQRSYEQYF.

This clone occurred a few times. The CDR3 loop is CASSFGETQYF. The CDR3 DNA reads TGTGCCAGCAGCTTCGGAGAAACGCAGTATTTT. This sequence joins TRBV11-2 and TRBJ2-3; the D is unclear. In germline, CDR1 is SGHAT, CDR2 FQNNGV. CDR3 length: 11 amino acids. Between the trimmed V and J ends, which lost 3 bases and 9 bases, there was a span of 7 bases.

The genes are TRBV9 and TRBJ2-5; 7 nucleotides line up with TRBD2. The end of the DNA is better explained by TRBJ2-7, so the J call may be wrong. The germline CDR1 and CDR2 sequences are SGDLS and YYNGEE. The CDR3 runs 14 residues. CDR3 nucleotides: TGTGCCAGCAGCGGGGGAGGGAGAACCTACGAGCAGTACTTC. This encodes CASSGGGRTYEQYF.

The V call is TRBV9, the J call TRBJ1-4, with TRBD1 matching over 8 bases. CDR3 size: 16 residues. The ends lost 4 bases at V and 2 bases at J; junction bases unmatched: 7. From germline, CDR1 is SGDLS and CDR2 YYNGEE. The CDR3 DNA sequence: TGTGCCAGCAGCTTCCACGGACAGGGCACTAATGAAAAACTGTTTTTT. Translating it yields CASSFHGQGTNEKLFF.

The V call is TRBV7-9, the J call TRBJ2-5; 7 bases line up with TRBD1. Germline CDR1 reads SEHNR; CDR2 reads FQNEAQ (reference sequence). The ends lost 1 base at V and 4 bases at J; junction bases unmatched: 6. There are 15 residues in the CDR3. CDR3 in DNA: TGTGCCAGCAGCTTAGGGCCCGCAGGGGGAGAGACCCAGTACTTC. Its protein product is CASSLGPAGGETQYF.

The chain carries TRBV5-5 and TRBJ1-1; 7 bases agree with TRBD1. Germline V gene sequence: CDR1 SGHKS, CDR2 YYEKEE (reference sequence). The V and J ends lost 4 bases and 6 bases, in that order; junction bases with no gene match: 6. The length of the CDR3 is 13 residues. CDR3 sequence (DNA): TGTGCCAGCAGCGTTACAGGGGTACCTGAAGCTTTCTTT. Protein: CASSVTGVPEAFF.

The chain couples TRBV15 to TRBJ2-3, with 8 bases fitting TRBD2. J gave up 0 bases and V 5 bases, and 7 bases lay outside the gene matches. Germline V gene lookup returns CDR1 LNHNV and CDR2 YYDKDF (reference sequence). There are 16 residues in the CDR3. CDR3 region: CATSVGRASSTDTQYF. CDR3 nucleotide sequence: TGTGCCACCAGCGTCGGGAGGGCCTCGAGCACAGATACGCAGTATTTT.

The CDR3 region is CASSVQGKGNEQFF. The DNA for the CDR3 is TGTGCCAGCAGCGTCCAGGGTAAGGGGAATGAGCAGTTCTTC. V gene TRBV9 combines with J gene TRBJ2-1, with a possible D match to TRBD1 (5 bases). V was clipped by 2 bases and J by 7 bases, with 13 bases between them. The CDR3 is 14 amino acids. Germline V lookup: CDR1 SGDLS, CDR2 YYNGEE.

The rearrangement uses TRBV4-3 and TRBJ1-6; unclear D gene. Germline lookup yields CDR1 LGHNA and CDR2 YSLEER. Trimming stripped 0 bases from V and 6 bases from J, with 3 bases between. This CDR3 is built from 13 residues. CDR3 in DNA: TGCGCCAGCAGCCAAGACTTTAATTCACCCCTCCACTTT. Its protein product is CASSQDFNSPLHF.

V gene TRBV14 combines with J gene TRBJ1-1, with D perhaps TRBD1 (5 bases). Trimming took off 4 bases at V and 10 bases at J, with 16 bases between the two ends. Germline lookup yields CDR1 SGHDN and CDR2 FVKESK. The CDR3 spans 13 residues. This CDR3 is CASSPGPGLLAFF. Here the CDR3 DNA reads TGTGCCAGCAGCCCCGGCCCAGGGTTACTAGCTTTCTTT.